This T cell receptor beta chain was documented in a study of cytomegalovirus exposure and HLA in healthy donors. About the research overall: Around 79 million unique TCRs, all from HLA-typed donors, were included in an early release of the data. Study results and limitations: The authors judged a highly shared variant cluster likely a sequencing artifact. In a later analysis, DRB1 alleles had the most associated TCRs; HLA-C alleles the fewest.

Points on this clone: Its antigen is not identified.

Amplification used 60 Vbeta primers and 13 Jbeta primers. Method: immunoSEQ multiplex PCR; TCRdb's copy keeps in-frame clones and lacks some. The sample lists about 200,000 clones, approximately 70% seen once, with less than 3% in the top ten. The CDR3 has 13 residues. The V and J ends lost 4 bases and 2 bases, in that order; junction bases with no gene match: 2. Looked up from germline, CDR1 is SGHRS and CDR2 is YFSETQ. The TCR was taken from a man aged 40-50 years in good health and CMV-seropositive. This sequence joins TRBV5-1 and TRBJ2-5, with TRBD1 matching 7 bases. Sequencing was performed on PBMCs. CDR3 coding DNA: TGCGCCAGCAGCCGGGGACAGCAAGAGACCCAGTACTTC. It yields the protein CASSRGQQETQYF.